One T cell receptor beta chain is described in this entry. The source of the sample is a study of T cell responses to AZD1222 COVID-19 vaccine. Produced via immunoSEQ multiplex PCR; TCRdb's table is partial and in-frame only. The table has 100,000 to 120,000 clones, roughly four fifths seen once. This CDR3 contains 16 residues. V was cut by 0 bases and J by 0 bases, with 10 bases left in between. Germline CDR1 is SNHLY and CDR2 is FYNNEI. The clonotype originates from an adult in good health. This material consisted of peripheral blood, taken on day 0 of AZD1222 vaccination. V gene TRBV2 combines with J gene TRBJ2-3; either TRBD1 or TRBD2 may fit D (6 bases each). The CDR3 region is CASSEAGGRSTDTQYF. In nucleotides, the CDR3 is TGTGCCAGCAGTGAAGCTGGGGGGCGGAGCACAGATACGCAGTATTTT. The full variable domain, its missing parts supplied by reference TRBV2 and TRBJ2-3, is EPEVTQTPSHQVTQMGQEVILRCVPISNHLYFYWYRQILGQKVEFLVSFYNNEISEKSEIFDDQFSVERPDGSNFTLKIRSTKLEDSAMYFCASSEAGGRSTDTQYFGPGTRLTVL.